Listed here are 15 T cell receptor beta chains from one sample, sequenced in a study of T-cell memory formation after mild COVID-19 listed by TCRdb under 2021. Library preparation used 5' RACE. TCRdb lists the instrument as Illumina NovaSeq 6000. Starting from the raw public reads, TCRdb applied fastp trimming at Q25, assembled clones with MiXCR and retained in-frame beta chains. Every entry covers one CDR3 protein and lists the most common genes and DNA from its rows. This sample is represented by just over 200,000 distinct CDR3 sequences; 9.5% of them were singletons. The biggest ten clones account for 3.5% of the sample. Sequenced input: PBMCs or a T cell subset sorted from them (not recorded which). These TCRs come from a man aged 18 to 29 who had mild COVID-19 (a few samples of this study predate the infection). The sample titles of this study are shuffled in the database, so cell type and time point are left out; the donor was told from shared clones.

The chain uses TRBV7-6 and TRBJ2-3; no clear D. The ends were cut back, 3 bases at V and 6 bases at J, with 16 bases in the middle. The V gene's germline CDR1 is SGHVS and CDR2 FNYEAQ. The CDR3 has 15 amino acids. The DNA of the CDR3 is TGTGCCAGCAGCTTTAGCAACCCCGCGAGGGATACGCAGTATTTT. It codes for CASSFSNPARDTQYF. Drawing the rest from reference TRBV7-6 and TRBJ2-3, the complete variable domain is GAGVSQSPRYKVTKRGQDVALRCDPISGHVSLYWYRQALGQGPEFLTYFNYEAQQDKSGLPNDRFSAERPEGSISTLTIQRTEQRDSAMYRCASSFSNPARDTQYFGPGTRLTVL.

The J gene is TRBJ2-1, the V gene TRBV4-1, with TRBD1 matching 8 bases. The germline V gene encodes CDR1 MGHRA and CDR2 YSYEKL. V lost 2 bases, J lost 8 bases, and 2 bases stayed unmatched. The CDR3 extends over 13 amino acids. The CDR3 DNA follows: TGCGCCAGCAGCCAACCGGACAGGGATGAGCAGTTCTTC. As protein: CASSQPDRDEQFF.

In this sample, this clonotype turned up a few times. The chain recombines TRBV30 with TRBJ1-2, with 9 nucleotides matching TRBD1. Germline V gene lookup returns CDR1 GTSNPN and CDR2 SVGIG (reference sequence). Trimming removed 5 bases from V and 6 bases from J; junction bases left unmatched: 7. CDR3 length equals 13 residues. The CDR3 loop is CAWREQGANGYTF. As DNA, the CDR3 is TGTGCCTGGCGAGAACAGGGGGCAAATGGCTACACCTTC.

This clonotype has more than one count but fewer than ten. This chain uses TRBV9 with TRBJ1-1; D is unresolved. CDR1 is SGDLS, CDR2 YYNGEE, per germline. The V and J ends lost 0 bases and 0 bases respectively, with 12 bases between them. The CDR3 totals 16 residues. In DNA, the CDR3 is TGTGCCAGCAGCGTAGGCGGTTCCGAAATGAACACTGAAGCTTTCTTT. Amino acids: CASSVGGSEMNTEAFF.

The chain joins TRBV5-5 to TRBJ2-7, with TRBD1 identical over 8 bases. Germline trimming cut 3 bases from V and 2 bases from J; bases unmatched to any gene: 13. The germline V gene has CDR1 SGHKS and CDR2 YYEKEE (reference sequence). CDR3 length: 17 residues. The CDR3 sequence: CASSSTRTGILTYEQYF. CDR3 DNA: TGTGCCAGCAGCTCGACCCGGACAGGGATCTTGACCTACGAGCAGTACTTC.

This rearrangement joins TRBV12-3 or TRBV12-4 to TRBJ1-2; D gene unclear. This CDR3 is built from 12 residues. V was cut by 2 bases and J by 6 bases, with 7 bases left in between. The DNA for the CDR3 is TGTGCCAGCAGTTTATACCCCCATGGCTACACCTTC. As protein: CASSLYPHGYTF.

This clonotype was recorded at least ten times. V gene TRBV12-3 or TRBV12-4 combines with J gene TRBJ1-1; maybe TRBD1 (5 bases). V was pared by 6 bases and J by 4 bases, with 18 bases between. The CDR3 spans 15 residues. The CDR3 region is CASSPPQGRGTEAFF. The CDR3 DNA reads as TGTGCCAGCAGCCCCCCTCAGGGCCGGGGCACTGAAGCTTTCTTT.

The chain has TRBV6-1 and TRBJ2-5; the D gene is possibly TRBD2 (6 bases). The CDR3 extends over 14 amino acids. Between the trimmed V and J ends, which lost 8 bases and 4 bases, there was a span of 17 bases. Germline V gene data show CDR1 as MNHNS and CDR2 as SASEGT. Here the CDR3 DNA reads TGTGCCAGCGGAGTCGCGCGGGGTTCAGAGACCCAGTACTTC. Its protein product is CASGVARGSETQYF.

This clonotype has at least ten counts. The rearrangement joins TRBV18 to TRBJ1-1, with TRBD1 as a possible D gene (6 bases). The CDR3 length is 14 residues. Germline V lookup: CDR1 KGHSH, CDR2 LQKENI. Trimming took off 4 bases at V and 4 bases at J, with 13 bases between the two ends. CDR3 sequence reads: CASSLQGRGTEAFF. CDR3 in DNA: TGTGCCAGCTCACTACAGGGTAGAGGCACTGAAGCTTTCTTT.

A few counts support this clonotype. CDR3 DNA: TGCGCCAGCAGCTGGAGACCAGGGGGGAACACTGAAGCTTTCTTT. Protein product: CASSWRPGGNTEAFF. The V and J genes are TRBV5-1 and TRBJ1-1; 7 positions match TRBD1. Germline V gene sequence: CDR1 SGHRS, CDR2 YFSETQ. The CDR3 is made up of 15 amino acids. V dropped 3 bases and J dropped 1; count of bases not matched to a gene: 6.

This rearrangement joins TRBV20-1 to TRBJ1-2, with 8 positions matching TRBD1. Per the germline V gene, CDR1 is DFQATT and CDR2 is SNEGSKA (reference sequence). J lost 6 bases, V lost 0 bases, and 3 bases had no gene match. There are 13 residues in the CDR3. DNA for the CDR3: TGCAGTGCTAGAGATAGGACAGGGCATGGCTACACCTTC. Its protein product is CSARDRTGHGYTF.

This clonotype was seen a few times. V is TRBV7-2 and J is TRBJ1-5; perhaps TRBD1 as D (5 bases). The CDR3 is 12 amino acids. CDR1 is SGHTA, CDR2 FQGNSA, per germline. V was cut by 5 bases and J by 8 bases, with 10 bases left in between. In nucleotides, the CDR3 is TGTGCCAGCAGCAGAAGGGGTGAGCCCCAGCATTTT. Encoded protein: CASSRRGEPQHF.

This clonotype appeared many times. CDR3 nucleotides: TGCGCCAGCAGGGAGAACAGGAACACAGATACGCAGTATTTT. Translated: CASRENRNTDTQYF. V usage is TRBV5-1 and J usage is TRBJ2-3; D may be TRBD1 (5 bases). The CDR3 is made up of 14 amino acids. Trimming removed 5 bases at V and 2 bases at J, with 12 bases between. Looked up from germline, CDR1 is SGHRS and CDR2 is YFSETQ.

The CDR3 protein is CASSATGETQYF. The CDR3 bases are TGTGCCAGCAGCGCAACAGGGGAGACCCAGTACTTC. V gene TRBV7-7 combines with J gene TRBJ2-5, with a possible D match to TRBD1 (6 bases). Germline values: CDR1 SSHAT, CDR2 FNYEAQ (reference sequence). Trimming stripped 5 bases from V and 5 bases from J, with 9 bases between. The CDR3 runs 12 residues.

This clonotype has a handful of counts. CDR3: CASGSGEKLFF. In DNA form, the CDR3 reads TGTGCTAGTGGTTCGGGGGAAAAACTGTTTTTT. The V and J genes are TRBV12-5 and TRBJ1-4; D unresolved. This CDR3 region has 11 residues. V shed 4 bases and J shed 8 bases, with 5 bases lying between them. Germline V gene sequence: CDR1 LGHNT, CDR2 FRNRAP. The complete variable domain, with remaining parts taken from reference TRBV12-5 and TRBJ1-4, reads DARVTQTPRHKVTEMGQEVTMRCQPILGHNTVFWYRQTMMQGLELLAYFRNRAPLDDSGMPKDRFSAEMPDATLATLKIQPSEPRDSAVYFCASGSGEKLFFGSGTQLSVL.